This TCR beta chain was retrieved from a study of CD4 T cells in relation to SARS-CoV-2 and coronaviruses. Study in general: TCR beta CDR3s were sequenced after roughly 10-day antigen culture of PBMCs. No peptide or an HIV-1 Nef peptide pool served as negative control.

The unexposed donors gave CD4+ T cells in about 2011-2018, prior to COVID-19. CD4+ T cells were isolated from the cells after around eleven days of culture. Testing used SARS-CoV-2 S/N and four cold-coronavirus spikes on unexposed-donor CD4+ T cells, cells permitting. PBMCs were plated at fewer than 2.5 million per well in IL-2-containing medium. A remark on this clone: No antigen is known for it.

The germline gives CDR1 WNHNN, CDR2 SYGVQD (reference sequence). The CDR3 is made up of 15 amino acids. V was pared by 0 bases and J by 9 bases, with 4 bases of the junction left unmatched. Data came from immunoSEQ multiplex PCR; TCRdb stores just in-frame clones and leaves some out. The sample yields 23,000 or so clones, around 76% seen once. The clonotype was recovered from a human donor in good health. Sequencing used CD4+ T cells from PBMCs, cultured in vitro. This chain connects TRBV10-1 to TRBJ2-1; TRBD2 aligns across 11 bases. The CDR3 protein is CASSESIAGGLEQFF. DNA of the CDR3: TGCGCCAGCAGTGAGTCTATAGCGGGAGGGCTTGAGCAGTTCTTC.